This TCR beta chain was sequenced during a study of cytomegalovirus exposure and HLA in healthy donors. The PCR ran on 60 Vbeta and 13 Jbeta primers. Authors' methods: Around 10 million shared chains were among around 80 million unique TCR beta chains counted in a later analysis. Sequencing was performed with immunoSEQ multiplex PCR; in TCRdb, only in-frame clones are kept and a portion is missing. V, J and clone size reflect that table, while D and trimming were determined from the DNA. The sample lists 100,000 to 150,000 clones, around 72% occurring once. Worth noting for this clone: Its specificity is not known.

This CDR3 has 15 amino acids. The germline CDR1 and CDR2 sequences are LNHDA and SQIVND (reference sequence). Trimming at V came to 6 bases and at J to 6 bases, leaving 8 bases not matched to a gene. Study-wide findings and caveats: Rates of TCR association differed by HLA locus in a later analysis, with DRB1 highest and HLA-C lowest. Specific recognition of CMV antigens was confirmed in vitro for a few chains (all CMV-associated).

V and J are TRBV19 and TRBJ2-4; 10 nucleotides agree with TRBD2. The sample consisted of PBMCs. The sequence was collected from a man younger than 40 in good health and CMV-seronegative. The CDR3 DNA is TGTGCCAGTAGCGAGCGGGGGGGCGTTGGAAACATTCAGTACTTC. Translation gives CASSERGGVGNIQYF.